Below, 28 T cell receptor beta chains from the same sample are listed, as sequenced in a study of glioma-infiltrating T cells after dendritic cell vaccination (dated by TCRdb to 2016 to 2017). Library creation used the immunoSEQ multiplex PCR assay. The table comes from immuneACCESS by way of TCRdb, which keeps in-frame sequences with V and J called. Part of the clones is missing from these tables; in studies checked, under half for an unresolved V gene and the rest for unknown reasons. The sample table records 85,000 to 100,000 clones; around 84% of these occur just once. The ten largest account for about 8.5% of the sample. The sample's time point label, decoded: after dendritic cell vaccination, including at tumor progression/relapse. The specimen was blood, collected after dendritic cell vaccination. These receptors were collected from a human donor with glioblastoma.

The rearrangement joins TRBV11-2 to TRBJ2-1; 7 bases agree with TRBD2. The V gene's germline CDR1 is SGHAT and CDR2 FQNNGV. CDR3 length equals 14 residues. Unmatched junction bases numbered 6, after V lost 6 bases and J lost 4 bases. The CDR3 region is CASRASGVYNEQFF. CDR3 coding DNA: TGTGCCAGCAGGGCAAGCGGGGTTTACAATGAGCAGTTCTTC.

The rearrangement uses TRBV4-1 and TRBJ2-7; a possible D gene is TRBD1 (5 bases). CDR3 length: 15 amino acids. V lost 0 bases, J lost 5 bases, and 14 bases lay in between. Per germline, CDR1 MGHRA and CDR2 YSYEKL. The CDR3 DNA reads TGCGCCAGCAGCCAAGATCTGCAGGGCTACGACGAGCAGTACTTC. This encodes CASSQDLQGYDEQYF.

As DNA, the CDR3 is TGCGCCAGCAGCTCGGGACAGGGGGGCAATGAGCAGTTCTTC. Translation: CASSSGQGGNEQFF. The chain employs TRBV5-1 and TRBJ2-1; 11 bases fit TRBD1. Germline assignment: CDR1 SGHRS and CDR2 YFSETQ. The V gene end was trimmed by 3 bases and the J gene end by 6 bases; junction bases not matched to a gene: 2. This CDR3 has 14 amino acids.

The V gene is TRBV4-3, the J gene TRBJ2-5; D uncertain. Germline V gene lookup returns CDR1 LGHNA and CDR2 YSLEER. The ends were cut back, 0 bases at V and 4 bases at J, with 9 bases in the middle. This CDR3 is 14 amino acids long. CDR3 sequence reads: CASSQDAVRETQYF. The CDR3 nucleotides read TGCGCCAGCAGCCAAGACGCAGTCCGAGAGACCCAGTACTTC.

This clone has a handful of counts. The J gene is TRBJ2-7, the V gene TRBV6-5; perhaps TRBD2 as D (5 bases). Germline V gives CDR1 MNHEY, CDR2 SVGAGI. Trimming took 6 bases from V and 4 from J, leaving 13 bases between them. The CDR3 is 13 amino acids. For the CDR3, the DNA is TGTGCCAGCAGGCCCGGGGAACAGTACGAGCAGTACTTC. The encoded protein is CASRPGEQYEQYF.

The rearrangement joins TRBV18 to TRBJ1-2, with D possibly being TRBD1 (5 bases). The CDR3 consists of 17 residues. Trimming stripped 2 bases from V and 4 bases from J, with 20 bases between. Germline assignment: CDR1 KGHSH and CDR2 LQKENI. The chain's CDR3 is CASSPTAGQARGYGYTF. The CDR3 region has the DNA TGTGCCAGCTCACCAACCGCGGGGCAGGCTAGAGGCTATGGCTACACCTTC. The full variable domain, rest sourced from reference TRBV18 and TRBJ1-2, is NAGVMQNPRHLVRRRGQEARLRCSPMKGHSHVYWYRQLPEEGLKFMVYLQKENIIDESGMPKERFSAEFPKEGPSILRIQQVVRGDSAAYFCASSPTAGQARGYGYTFGSGTRLTVV.

The chain combines TRBV4-1 with TRBJ1-1, with 7 positions matching TRBD1. Germline CDR1 MGHRA, CDR2 YSYEKL. The CDR3 contains 16 residues. With 4 bases clipped from V and 0 bases from J, the junction kept 8 bases outside the gene matches. The CDR3 DNA reads as TGCGCCAGCAGCCTCGGACGGGACAGAATGAACACTGAAGCTTTCTTT. Its translation is CASSLGRDRMNTEAFF.

The CDR3, as DNA: TGTGCCAGCAGTCCGGGACAGGGAGCAGGTTCCTACGAGCAGTACTTC. Translating it yields CASSPGQGAGSYEQYF. J is TRBJ2-7 and V is TRBV27, with TRBD1 matching over 9 bases. The ends lost 5 bases at V and 1 base at J; junction bases unmatched: 9. CDR3 length: 16 amino acids. The germline V gene encodes CDR1 MNHEY and CDR2 SMNVEV (reference sequence).

The chain links TRBV9 to TRBJ1-2; D remains ambiguous. Trimming pared 2 bases from V and 1 base from J, leaving 12 bases between. Germline CDR1 is SGDLS and CDR2 is YYNGEE. This CDR3 is built from 15 residues. The CDR3 sequence is CASSVEVGVNYGYTF. CDR3 coding DNA: TGTGCCAGCAGCGTCGAGGTGGGAGTTAACTATGGCTACACCTTC.

The rearrangement links TRBV5-1 to TRBJ2-1; 10 bases fit TRBD2. CDR3 size: 15 residues. V was clipped by 4 bases and J by 6 bases; unmatched bases: 7. Germline V gene lookup returns CDR1 SGHRS and CDR2 YFSETQ. CDR3 nucleotide sequence: TGCGCCAGCAGCGGGACCGGGACTAGCGCCAATGAGCAGTTCTTC. Its translation: CASSGTGTSANEQFF.

This clone was seen once. The chain has TRBV7-9 and TRBJ2-5; 8 bases line up with TRBD1. V trimming: 5 bases; J trimming: 2 bases; junction bases outside the gene matches: 4. Looked up from germline, CDR1 is SEHNR and CDR2 is FQNEAQ (reference sequence). This CDR3 region has 14 residues. The CDR3 is CASSTGQGQETQYF. For the CDR3, the DNA is TGTGCCAGCAGCACAGGACAGGGACAAGAGACCCAGTACTTC.

This chain joins TRBV29-1 and TRBJ2-3, with D uncertain. Deletions cut 2 bases from V and 11 bases from J, with 11 bases between. This CDR3 region has 11 residues. From germline, CDR1 is SQVTM and CDR2 ANQGSEA. The CDR3 loop is CSVELNGVQYF. CDR3 nucleotides: TGCAGCGTTGAATTGAACGGTGTGCAGTATTTT.

This clone was recorded only once. V gene TRBV5-1 combines with J gene TRBJ1-2; 8 bases fit TRBD1. With 2 bases clipped from V and 6 bases from J, the junction kept 3 bases outside the gene matches. Germline V gives CDR1 SGHRS, CDR2 YFSETQ. The CDR3 totals 13 residues. CDR3 sequence: CASSLQDRDGYTF. The CDR3 nucleotides are TGCGCCAGCAGCTTACAGGACAGGGATGGCTACACCTTC. Based on the CDR3 plus reference TRBV5-1 and TRBJ1-2, the full variable domain is KAGVTQTPRYLIKTRGQQVTLSCSPISGHRSVSWYQQTPGQGLQFLFEYFSETQRNKGNFPGRFSGRQFSNSRSEMNVSTLELGDSALYLCASSLQDRDGYTFGSGTRLTVV.

The rearrangement uses TRBV7-6 and TRBJ2-7; 7 positions agree with TRBD1. The CDR3 contains 14 residues. V shed 5 bases and J 3 bases; nucleotides not matched to a gene: 7. Germline V gives CDR1 SGHVS, CDR2 FNYEAQ. CDR3 amino acids: CASSPRTGDYEQYF. Here the CDR3 DNA reads TGTGCCAGCAGCCCCCGGACAGGAGACTACGAGCAGTACTTC. Complete variable domain (other parts from reference TRBV7-6 and TRBJ2-7): GAGVSQSPRYKVTKRGQDVALRCDPISGHVSLYWYRQALGQGPEFLTYFNYEAQQDKSGLPNDRFSAERPEGSISTLTIQRTEQRDSAMYRCASSPRTGDYEQYFGPGTRLTVT.

The rearrangement uses TRBV10-3 and TRBJ1-2; D perhaps matches TRBD1 (5 bases). There are 13 residues in the CDR3. Trimming took 1 base from V and 5 from J, leaving 8 bases between them. The V gene's germline CDR1 is ENHRY and CDR2 SYGVKD. CDR3 sequence: CAISEFGGYGYTF. For the CDR3, the DNA is TGTGCCATCAGTGAGTTCGGGGGGTATGGCTACACCTTC.

J is TRBJ2-2 and V is TRBV11-2, with TRBD1 matching 7 bases. V shed 6 bases and J 3 bases; nucleotides not matched to a gene: 7. The V gene's germline CDR1 is SGHAT and CDR2 FQNNGV. The CDR3 extends over 15 amino acids. CDR3 protein: CASRKQGPYTGELFF. The CDR3 nucleotides read TGTGCCAGCAGAAAACAGGGGCCATACACCGGGGAGCTGTTTTTT.

V is TRBV5-5 and J is TRBJ1-2; unclear D gene. Trimming pared 0 bases from V and 3 bases from J, leaving 9 bases between. The CDR3 has 14 residues. CDR1 is SGHKS and CDR2 is YYEKEE in the germline V gene (reference sequence). CDR3 sequence reads: CASSLDVSYYGYTF. The CDR3 DNA reads TGTGCCAGCAGCTTGGACGTCAGTTACTATGGCTACACCTTC.

The table lists this clone with a count of one. This chain uses TRBV7-9 with TRBJ2-7; D not certain. Trimming took off 5 bases at V and 0 bases at J, with 11 bases between the two ends. The CDR3 runs 14 residues. CDR1 is SEHNR, CDR2 FQNEAQ, per germline (reference sequence). This CDR3 reads CASSQHVNSYEQYF. The CDR3 region has the DNA TGTGCCAGCAGCCAACACGTCAACTCCTACGAGCAGTACTTC. Looking up the rest from reference TRBV7-9 and TRBJ2-7 gives the full variable domain: DTGVSQNPRHKITKRGQNVTFRCDPISEHNRLYWYRQTLGQGPEFLTYFQNEAQLEKSRLLSDRFSAERPKGSFSTLEIQRTEQGDSAMYLCASSQHVNSYEQYFGPGTRLTVT.

The rearrangement uses TRBV4-1 and TRBJ2-1; D uncertain. Germline V CDR1 and CDR2: MGHRA, YSYEKL. V lost 4 bases, J lost 8 bases, and 12 bases lay in between. The CDR3 spans 13 residues. For the CDR3, the DNA is TGCGCCAGCAGCCCCCCATTGGCCGATGAGCAGTTCTTC. Encoded protein: CASSPPLADEQFF.

The V call is TRBV6-1, the J call TRBJ2-7; D possibly corresponds to TRBD2 (6 bases). V lost 7 bases, J lost 4 bases, and 20 bases lay in between. The length of the CDR3 is 15 residues. CDR1 is MNHNS and CDR2 is SASEGT in the germline V gene. The CDR3 nucleotides are TGTGCCAGCATCGAAACTAGCTTGGGGAGTTACGAGCAGTACTTC. Its protein product is CASIETSLGSYEQYF.

V and J are TRBV6-6 and TRBJ1-5; TRBD1 aligns across 8 bases. The CDR3 extends over 14 amino acids. Germline trimming cut 3 bases from V and 7 bases from J; bases unmatched to any gene: 5. From germline, CDR1 is MNHNY and CDR2 SVGAGI (reference sequence). CDR3 DNA sequence: TGTGCCAGCAGTTATCAGGGGGCAGGGCAGCCCCAGCATTTT. Translation: CASSYQGAGQPQHF.

The J gene is TRBJ1-4, the V gene TRBV18; possible D gene TRBD1, 5 bases. CDR3 length: 15 residues. The germline V and J ends were trimmed by 0 bases and 5 bases, with 10 bases remaining between them. Germline V lookup: CDR1 KGHSH, CDR2 LQKENI. The CDR3, as DNA: TGTGCCAGCTCACCACCGGGCAGGGTAAATGAAAAACTGTTTTTT. Its protein is CASSPPGRVNEKLFF.

This chain links TRBV11-3 with TRBJ2-7; 7 bases map to TRBD1. The CDR3 length is 13 residues. Germline CDR1 reads SGHNT; CDR2 reads YENEEA. J lost 6 bases, V lost 0 bases, and 2 bases had no gene match. CDR3 protein: CASSLDSGGEQYF. CDR3 nucleotide sequence: TGTGCCAGCAGCTTAGATTCAGGGGGCGAGCAGTACTTC.

The genes are TRBV30 and TRBJ1-1; D might be TRBD1 (5 bases). There are 13 residues in the CDR3. Trimming took 5 bases from V and 3 from J, leaving 13 bases between them. In germline, CDR1 is GTSNPN, CDR2 SVGIG (reference sequence). The CDR3 bases are TGTGCCTGGGCATCATCGGGGGACACTGAAGCTTTCTTT. As protein: CAWASSGDTEAFF.

The V call is TRBV5-4, the J call TRBJ1-5; the match to TRBD1 covers 8 bases. Trimming removed 0 bases from V and 2 bases from J; junction bases left unmatched: 7. This CDR3 has 17 residues. Germline V gene sequence: CDR1 SGHNT, CDR2 YYREEE (reference sequence). CDR3 DNA: TGTGCCAGCAGCTTGGGGTCCGGACAGGGTGGCAATCAGCCCCAGCATTTT. It encodes CASSLGSGQGGNQPQHF.

This clone was detected a few times. The chain couples TRBV9 to TRBJ1-2; 11 bases agree with TRBD1. Trimming removed 4 bases from V and 2 bases from J; junction bases left unmatched: 4. This CDR3 region has 15 residues. Germline-derived CDR1 and CDR2 are SGDLS and YYNGEE. The DNA for the CDR3 is TGTGCCAGCAGCACTCGGGACAGGGGGAACTATGGCTACACCTTC. Its protein product is CASSTRDRGNYGYTF.

The chain uses TRBV29-1 and TRBJ2-3, with D possibly being TRBD2 (6 bases). Germline CDR1 and CDR2: SQVTM and ANQGSEA. V lost 6 bases and J lost 3, with 10 bases in between. CDR3 length: 12 residues. As DNA, the CDR3 is TGCAGCGTCACGGGGGATACAGATACGCAGTATTTT. Residues: CSVTGDTDTQYF.

This clone appeared a few times. The chain uses TRBV7-6 and TRBJ1-3; tentative D call: TRBD1 (5 bases). Trimming pared 5 bases from V and 1 base from J, leaving 18 bases between. This CDR3 has 17 residues. Germline CDR1 is SGHVS and CDR2 is FNYEAQ. CDR3 sequence reads: CASSPVTGGISGNTIYF. The CDR3 coding sequence is TGTGCCAGCAGCCCAGTAACAGGAGGGATTTCTGGAAACACCATATATTTT.